This TCR beta chain was recorded in a study of T cells in localized non-small cell lung cancer. Trimming cost V 5 bases and J 0 bases, with 7 bases left between them. The CDR3 sequence is 13 residues long. Germline loops: CDR1 MGHDK, CDR2 SYGVNS. Data came from immunoSEQ multiplex PCR; TCRdb stores just in-frame clones and leaves some out. The data contain around 2,700 clones, around 42% of them singletons. V usage is TRBV25-1 and J usage is TRBJ1-1; D not certain. Sequencing used lung tumor tissue, obtained before any cancer treatment. This clonotype was sampled from a male donor aged 60 or older with stage I squamous cell lung carcinoma. CDR3 DNA sequence: TGTGCCAGCAGTCTCAGCTTGAACACTGAAGCTTTCTTT. Translation: CASSLSLNTEAFF.